The following is a TCR beta chain sequence with its context. What it binds is unknown. Only in-frame clones appear in the TCRdb table, and some are missing; sequencing was by immunoSEQ multiplex PCR. The profile shows tens of thousands of clones, just over 90% of them singletons. The data stem from a study of OX40 agonist ivuxolimab in advanced cancers. Overall study: Ivuxolimab, which patients received intravenously every 2 weeks, was dosed at 0.01 to 10 mg/kg. Eligibility rules accepted prior anti-PD-1, anti-PD-L1 or anti-CTLA-4 therapy, and under 45% had some. Findings of the study overall: Normalized T-cell clonal expansion was also low in some nonresponders.

Germline V gene sequence: CDR1 WNHNN, CDR2 SYGVQD (reference sequence). CDR3 length: 15 amino acids. V shed 3 bases and J shed 3 bases, with 13 bases lying between them. Here the sequenced sample was CD4+ or CD8+ T cells sorted from blood, taken in a trial of the OX40 agonist ivuxolimab. This clonotype originated in an adult with an advanced solid tumor such as melanoma, head and neck, liver or kidney cancer. This chain links TRBV10-1 with TRBJ2-3; either TRBD1 or TRBD2 may fit D (5 bases each). CDR3 sequence (DNA): TGCGCCAGCAGTGACACTGGGGGATGGACAGATACGCAGTATTTT. The encoded protein is CASSDTGGWTDTQYF.